The rows below give T cell receptor beta chains drawn from one sample of a study of T cells in Graves' hyperthyroidism and ophthalmopathy. TCRdb reprocessed the multiplex PCR reads with MiXCR, giving one entry per CDR3 protein. The table lists 650,000 to 750,000 distinct CDR3 sequences, around 15% of them singletons. Input material: blood. These receptors all stem from a woman aged 18-29 years with Graves' hyperthyroidism. Each CDR3 is given with its conserved first and last residue. Fields, in order: CDR3 protein, CDR3 DNA, D gene, V gene, J gene, clone size. D genes are given only for firm matches. Expanded clones are given a class, and other clones once, few, many or no size at all.

cdr3_aa: CASSWTGTSYSYEQYF; cdr3_nt: TGTGCCAGCAGCTGGACAGGCACGTCGTACTCCTACGAGCAGTACTTC; d_call: TRBD1; v_call: TRBV6-1; j_call: TRBJ2-7; clone_size: many
cdr3_aa: CASSLEPKPTEAFF; cdr3_nt: TGTGCCAGCAGCTTAGAACCGAAACCTACTGAAGCTTTCTTT; d_call: .; v_call: TRBV7-2; j_call: TRBJ1-1; clone_size: many
cdr3_aa: CSVGQGPYNEQFF; cdr3_nt: TGCAGCGTTGGGCAGGGACCCTACAATGAGCAGTTCTTC; d_call: .; v_call: TRBV29-1; j_call: TRBJ2-1; clone_size: few
cdr3_aa: CASTKGQTGNTIYF; cdr3_nt: TGTGCCAGCACTAAGGGACAGACTGGAAACACCATATATTTT; d_call: TRBD1; v_call: TRBV28; j_call: TRBJ1-3; clone_size: many
cdr3_aa: CASTRQGASQGEKLFF; cdr3_nt: TGTGCCAGCACCCGACAGGGCGCTTCTCAGGGGGAAAAACTGTTTTTT; d_call: TRBD1; v_call: TRBV7-8; j_call: TRBJ1-4; clone_size: .
cdr3_aa: CASKMNERSSYEQYF; cdr3_nt: TGCGCCAGCAAGATGAACGAGCGGAGCTCCTACGAGCAGTACTTC; d_call: .; v_call: TRBV4-1; j_call: TRBJ2-7; clone_size: many
cdr3_aa: CASSLGRAGMNTEAFF; cdr3_nt: TGTGCCAGCAGCTTGGGGCGGGCGGGGATGAACACTGAAGCTTTCTTT; d_call: .; v_call: TRBV5-4; j_call: TRBJ1-1; clone_size: few
cdr3_aa: CSAPKALGLAGPYTQYF; cdr3_nt: TGCAGTGCTCCCAAGGCCTTAGGACTAGCGGGACCCTATACGCAGTATTTT; d_call: TRBD2; v_call: TRBV20-1; j_call: TRBJ2-3; clone_size: few
cdr3_aa: CASTQRAFSNEQFF; cdr3_nt: TGTGCCAGCACCCAACGGGCCTTCTCAAATGAGCAGTTCTTC; d_call: .; v_call: TRBV7-9; j_call: TRBJ2-1; clone_size: many
cdr3_aa: CASSLKGSSGSGTDTQYF; cdr3_nt: TGTGCCAGCAGCTTAAAGGGCTCTAGCGGGAGCGGGACAGATACGCAGTATTTT; d_call: TRBD2; v_call: TRBV7-3; j_call: TRBJ2-3; clone_size: .
cdr3_aa: CASSSGRGPNTEAFF; cdr3_nt: TGTGCCAGCTCCTCTGGCCGGGGGCCGAACACTGAAGCTTTCTTT; d_call: .; v_call: TRBV18; j_call: TRBJ1-1; clone_size: many
cdr3_aa: CASSSAGWTYEQYF; cdr3_nt: TGTGCCAGCAGTTCCGCGGGATGGACCTACGAGCAGTACTTC; d_call: .; v_call: TRBV6-2/TRBV6-3; j_call: TRBJ2-7; clone_size: many
cdr3_aa: CASMKGAESNQPQHF; cdr3_nt: TGTGCCAGCATGAAGGGGGCTGAAAGCAATCAGCCCCAGCATTTT; d_call: TRBD1; v_call: TRBV6-1; j_call: TRBJ1-5; clone_size: many
cdr3_aa: CASSQDLRELADTQYF; cdr3_nt: TGCGCCAGCAGCCAAGATTTGCGGGAGTTGGCAGATACGCAGTATTTT; d_call: TRBD2; v_call: TRBV4-3; j_call: TRBJ2-3; clone_size: few
cdr3_aa: CASSLDREGLGSYEQYF; cdr3_nt: TGTGCCAGCAGTTTGGATCGGGAGGGCCTGGGCTCCTACGAGCAGTACTTC; d_call: TRBD2; v_call: TRBV12-3/TRBV12-4; j_call: TRBJ2-7; clone_size: many
cdr3_aa: CASSLERTLRRQYF; cdr3_nt: TGTGCCAGCAGCTTAGAAAGGACCCTCCGACGGCAGTACTTC; d_call: .; v_call: TRBV7-2; j_call: TRBJ2-7; clone_size: many
cdr3_aa: CASSGRSGRSYEQYF; cdr3_nt: TGTGCCAGCTCCGGTCGCAGCGGGAGGTCCTACGAGCAGTACTTC; d_call: TRBD2; v_call: TRBV7-3; j_call: TRBJ2-7; clone_size: few
cdr3_aa: CASSFTGAFTEAFF; cdr3_nt: TGCGCCAGCAGCTTTACAGGGGCGTTCACTGAAGCTTTCTTT; d_call: TRBD1; v_call: TRBV4-1; j_call: TRBJ1-1; clone_size: many
cdr3_aa: CAYTDPHTDTQYF; cdr3_nt: TGTGCATACACGGACCCGCACACAGATACGCAGTATTTT; d_call: .; v_call: TRBV5-4; j_call: TRBJ2-3; clone_size: many
cdr3_aa: CSATSGMTYEQYF; cdr3_nt: TGCAGTGCTACTTCAGGGATGACCTACGAGCAGTACTTC; d_call: .; v_call: TRBV20-1; j_call: TRBJ2-7; clone_size: .
cdr3_aa: CASSYLPPGDGYTF; cdr3_nt: TGTGCCAGCAGTTATTTGCCCCCCGGAGATGGCTACACCTTC; d_call: .; v_call: TRBV11-2; j_call: TRBJ1-2; clone_size: .
cdr3_aa: CASSSTGAGSDGYTF; cdr3_nt: TGTGCCAGCAGCTCGACAGGGGCGGGTTCGGATGGCTACACCTTC; d_call: TRBD1; v_call: TRBV7-6; j_call: TRBJ1-2; clone_size: .
cdr3_aa: CASSEVGNNEQFF; cdr3_nt: TGTGCCAGCAGTGAAGTGGGAAACAATGAGCAGTTCTTC; d_call: .; v_call: TRBV2; j_call: TRBJ2-1; clone_size: many
cdr3_aa: CSAHRDAAKNIQYF; cdr3_nt: TGCAGTGCTCACAGGGATGCGGCCAAAAACATTCAGTACTTC; d_call: .; v_call: TRBV20-1; j_call: TRBJ2-4; clone_size: .